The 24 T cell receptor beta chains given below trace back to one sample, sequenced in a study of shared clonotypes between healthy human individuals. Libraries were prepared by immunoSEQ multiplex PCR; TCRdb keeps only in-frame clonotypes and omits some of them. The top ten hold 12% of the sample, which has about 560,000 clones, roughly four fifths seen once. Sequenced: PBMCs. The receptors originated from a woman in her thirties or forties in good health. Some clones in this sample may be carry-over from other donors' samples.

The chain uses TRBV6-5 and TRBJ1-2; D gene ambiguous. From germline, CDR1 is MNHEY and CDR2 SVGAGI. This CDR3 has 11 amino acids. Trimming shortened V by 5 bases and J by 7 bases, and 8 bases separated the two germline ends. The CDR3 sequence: CASSQGRGYTF. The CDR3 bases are TGTGCCAGCAGTCAAGGACGTGGCTACACCTTC.

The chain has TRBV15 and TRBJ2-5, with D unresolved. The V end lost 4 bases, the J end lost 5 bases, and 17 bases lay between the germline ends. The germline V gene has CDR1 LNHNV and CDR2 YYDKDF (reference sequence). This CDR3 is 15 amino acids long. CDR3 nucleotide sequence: TGTGCCACCAGCAACTCTGGACGGGCCGGGGAGACCCAGTACTTC. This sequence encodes CATSNSGRAGETQYF.

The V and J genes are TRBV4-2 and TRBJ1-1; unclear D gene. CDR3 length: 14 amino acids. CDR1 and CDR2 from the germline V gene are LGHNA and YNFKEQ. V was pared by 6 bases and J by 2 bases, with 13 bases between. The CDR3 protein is CASRAGRDNTEAFF. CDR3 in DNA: TGTGCCAGCAGGGCAGGTCGTGATAACACTGAAGCTTTCTTT.

The CDR3 sequence: CASSQDLSRPEAFF. CDR3 nucleotide sequence: TGTGCCAGCAGCCAAGATCTATCGAGGCCTGAAGCTTTCTTT. The chain links TRBV4-2 to TRBJ1-1; D gene uncertain. The V gene's germline CDR1 is LGHNA and CDR2 YNFKEQ. This CDR3 is built from 14 residues. V was cut by 0 bases and J by 6 bases, with 11 bases left in between.

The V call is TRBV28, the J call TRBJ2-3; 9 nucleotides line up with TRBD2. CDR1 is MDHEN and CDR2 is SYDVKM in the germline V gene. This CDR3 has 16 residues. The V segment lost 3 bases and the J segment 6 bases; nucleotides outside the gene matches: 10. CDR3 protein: CASSFQAGLAMDTQYF. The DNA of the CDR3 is TGTGCCAGCAGTTTCCAGGCCGGACTAGCGATGGATACGCAGTATTTT.

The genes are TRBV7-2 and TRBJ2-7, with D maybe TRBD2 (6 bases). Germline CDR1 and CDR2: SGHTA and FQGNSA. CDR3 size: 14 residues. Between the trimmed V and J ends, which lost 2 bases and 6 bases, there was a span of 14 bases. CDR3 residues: CASSLRRDPPEQYF. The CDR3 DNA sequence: TGTGCCAGCAGCTTAAGGCGGGACCCTCCCGAGCAGTACTTC. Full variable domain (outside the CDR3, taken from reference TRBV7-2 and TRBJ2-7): GAGVSQSPSNKVTEKGKDVELRCDPISGHTALYWYRQSLGQGLEFLIYFQGNSAPDKSGLPSDRFSAERTGGSVSTLTIQRTQQEDSAVYLCASSLRRDPPEQYFGPGTRLTVT.

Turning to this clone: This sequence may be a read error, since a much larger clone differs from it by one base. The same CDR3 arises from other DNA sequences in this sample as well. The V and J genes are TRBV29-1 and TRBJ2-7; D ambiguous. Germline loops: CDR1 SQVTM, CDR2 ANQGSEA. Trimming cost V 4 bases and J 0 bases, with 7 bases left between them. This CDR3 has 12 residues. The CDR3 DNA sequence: TGCAGCGTTGGGGGTGGCTCCTACGAGCAGTACTTC. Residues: CSVGGGSYEQYF.

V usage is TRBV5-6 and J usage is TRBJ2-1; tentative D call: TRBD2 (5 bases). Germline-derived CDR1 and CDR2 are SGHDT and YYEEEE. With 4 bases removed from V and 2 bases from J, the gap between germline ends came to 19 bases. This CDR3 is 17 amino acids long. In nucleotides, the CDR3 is TGTGCCAGCAGCCCTTGGACGGGAAAACGGGCCTACAATGAGCAGTTCTTC. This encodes CASSPWTGKRAYNEQFF. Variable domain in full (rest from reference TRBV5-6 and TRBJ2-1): DAGVTQSPTHLIKTRGQQVTLRCSPKSGHDTVSWYQQALGQGPQFIFQYYEEEERQRGNFPDRFSGHQFPNYSSELNVNALLLGDSALYLCASSPWTGKRAYNEQFFGPGTRLTVL.

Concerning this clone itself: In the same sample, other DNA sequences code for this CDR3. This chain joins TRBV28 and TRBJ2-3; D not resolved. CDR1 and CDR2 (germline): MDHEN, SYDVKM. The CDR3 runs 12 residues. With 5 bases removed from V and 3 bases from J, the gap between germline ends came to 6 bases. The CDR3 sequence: CASSLATDTQYF. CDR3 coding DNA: TGTGCCAGCAGTCTCGCTACAGATACGCAGTATTTT.

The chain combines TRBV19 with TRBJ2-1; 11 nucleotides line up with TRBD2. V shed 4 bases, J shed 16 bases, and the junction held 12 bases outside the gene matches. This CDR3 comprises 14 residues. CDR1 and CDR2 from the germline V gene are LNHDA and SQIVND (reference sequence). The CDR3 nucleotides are TGTGCCAGTAGTACTCCGGGACTAGCGGCGGGGGTTTTCTTC. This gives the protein CASSTPGLAAGVFF.

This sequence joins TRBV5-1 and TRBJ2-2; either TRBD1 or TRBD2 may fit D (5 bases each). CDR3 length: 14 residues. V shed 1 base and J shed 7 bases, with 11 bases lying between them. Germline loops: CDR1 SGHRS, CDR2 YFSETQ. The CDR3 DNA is TGCGCCAGCAGCTTGAGAGGGGATGGCGGGGAGCTGTTTTTT. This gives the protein CASSLRGDGGELFF.

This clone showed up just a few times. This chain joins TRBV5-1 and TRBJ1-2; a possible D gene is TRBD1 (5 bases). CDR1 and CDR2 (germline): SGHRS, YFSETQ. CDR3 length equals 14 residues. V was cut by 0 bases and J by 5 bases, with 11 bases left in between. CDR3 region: CASSLAQGIYGYTF. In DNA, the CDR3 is TGCGCCAGCAGCTTGGCCCAGGGAATTTATGGCTACACCTTC.

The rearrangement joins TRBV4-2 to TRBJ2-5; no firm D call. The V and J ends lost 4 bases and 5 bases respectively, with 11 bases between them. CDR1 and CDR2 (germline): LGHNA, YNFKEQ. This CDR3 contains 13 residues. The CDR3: CASSLGYLETQYF. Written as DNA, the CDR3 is TGTGCCAGCAGCCTGGGTTACCTGGAGACCCAGTACTTC.

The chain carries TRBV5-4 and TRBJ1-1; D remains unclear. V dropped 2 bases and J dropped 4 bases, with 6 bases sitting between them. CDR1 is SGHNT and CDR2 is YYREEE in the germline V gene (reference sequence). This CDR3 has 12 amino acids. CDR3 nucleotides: TGTGCCAGCAGCTTTAGGGCCACTGAAGCTTTCTTT. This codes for CASSFRATEAFF.

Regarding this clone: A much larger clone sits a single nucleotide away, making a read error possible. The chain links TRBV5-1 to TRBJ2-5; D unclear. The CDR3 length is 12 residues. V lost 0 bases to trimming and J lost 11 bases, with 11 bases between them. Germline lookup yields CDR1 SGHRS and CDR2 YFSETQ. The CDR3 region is CASSLEAHGQYF. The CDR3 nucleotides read TGCGCCAGCAGCTTGGAGGCTCACGGGCAGTACTTC.

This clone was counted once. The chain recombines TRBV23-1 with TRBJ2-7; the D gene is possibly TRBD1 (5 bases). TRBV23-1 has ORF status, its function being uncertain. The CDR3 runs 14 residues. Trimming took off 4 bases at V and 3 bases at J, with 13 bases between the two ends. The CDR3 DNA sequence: TGCGCCAGCAGTCTCCCAAGGGGCCACTACGAGCAGTACTTC. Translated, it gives CASSLPRGHYEQYF.

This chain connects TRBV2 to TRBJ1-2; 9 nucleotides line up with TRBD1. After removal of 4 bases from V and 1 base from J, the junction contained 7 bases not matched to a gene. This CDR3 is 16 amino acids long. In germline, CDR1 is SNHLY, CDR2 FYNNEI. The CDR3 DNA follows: TGTGCCAGCAGTGCGGACAGGGGAAACCTTAACTATGGCTACACCTTC. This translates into CASSADRGNLNYGYTF.

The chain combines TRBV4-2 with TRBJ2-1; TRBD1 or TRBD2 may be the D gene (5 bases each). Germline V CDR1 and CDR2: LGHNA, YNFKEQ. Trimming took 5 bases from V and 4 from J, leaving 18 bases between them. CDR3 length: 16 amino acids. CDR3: CASSLVGSGRYNEQFF. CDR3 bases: TGTGCCAGCAGCTTAGTCGGGTCGGGACGTTACAATGAGCAGTTCTTC.

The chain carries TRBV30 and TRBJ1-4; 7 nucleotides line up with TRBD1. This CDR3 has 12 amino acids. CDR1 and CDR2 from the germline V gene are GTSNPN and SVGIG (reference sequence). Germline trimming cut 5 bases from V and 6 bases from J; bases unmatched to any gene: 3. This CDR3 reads CAWGDRDEKLFF. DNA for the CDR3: TGTGCCTGGGGAGACAGGGATGAAAAACTGTTTTTT. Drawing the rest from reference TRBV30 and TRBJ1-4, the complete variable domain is SQTIHQWPATLVQPVGSPLSLECTVEGTSNPNLYWYRQAAGRGLQLLFYSVGIGQISSEVPQNLSASRPQDRQFILSSKKLLLSDSGFYLCAWGDRDEKLFFGSGTQLSVL.

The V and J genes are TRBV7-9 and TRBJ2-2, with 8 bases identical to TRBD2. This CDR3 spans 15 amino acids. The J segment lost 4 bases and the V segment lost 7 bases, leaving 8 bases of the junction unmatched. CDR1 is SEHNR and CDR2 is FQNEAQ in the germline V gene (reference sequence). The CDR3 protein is CASTPWSGSTGELFF. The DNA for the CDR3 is TGTGCCAGCACCCCATGGAGCGGGAGCACCGGGGAGCTGTTTTTT.

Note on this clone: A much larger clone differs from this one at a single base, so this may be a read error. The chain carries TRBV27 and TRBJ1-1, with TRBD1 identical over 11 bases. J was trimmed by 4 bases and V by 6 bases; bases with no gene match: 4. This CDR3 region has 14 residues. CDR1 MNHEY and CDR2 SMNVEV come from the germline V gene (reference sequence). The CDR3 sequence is CASSSGQGATEAFF. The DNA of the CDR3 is TGTGCCAGCAGCTCAGGACAGGGGGCCACTGAAGCTTTCTTT.

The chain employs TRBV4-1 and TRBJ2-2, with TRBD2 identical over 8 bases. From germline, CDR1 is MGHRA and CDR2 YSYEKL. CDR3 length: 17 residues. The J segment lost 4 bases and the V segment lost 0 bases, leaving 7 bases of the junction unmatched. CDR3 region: CASSQEERLATTGELFF. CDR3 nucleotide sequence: TGCGCCAGCAGCCAAGAGGAACGACTAGCGACCACCGGGGAGCTGTTTTTT.

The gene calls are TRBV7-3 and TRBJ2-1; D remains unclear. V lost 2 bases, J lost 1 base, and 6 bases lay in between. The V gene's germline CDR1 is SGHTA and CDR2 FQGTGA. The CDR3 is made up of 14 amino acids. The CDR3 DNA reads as TGTGCCAGCAGCTTACGCAGGTCCTACAATGAGCAGTTCTTC. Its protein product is CASSLRRSYNEQFF.

The CDR3 sequence: CAWSETTTDTQYF. The CDR3 DNA reads TGTGCCTGGAGTGAAACTACCACAGATACGCAGTATTTT. V is TRBV30 and J is TRBJ2-3; D unclear. V gave up 1 base and J gave up 2 bases, with 7 bases separating them. This CDR3 contains 13 residues. From germline, CDR1 is GTSNPN and CDR2 SVGIG (reference sequence).